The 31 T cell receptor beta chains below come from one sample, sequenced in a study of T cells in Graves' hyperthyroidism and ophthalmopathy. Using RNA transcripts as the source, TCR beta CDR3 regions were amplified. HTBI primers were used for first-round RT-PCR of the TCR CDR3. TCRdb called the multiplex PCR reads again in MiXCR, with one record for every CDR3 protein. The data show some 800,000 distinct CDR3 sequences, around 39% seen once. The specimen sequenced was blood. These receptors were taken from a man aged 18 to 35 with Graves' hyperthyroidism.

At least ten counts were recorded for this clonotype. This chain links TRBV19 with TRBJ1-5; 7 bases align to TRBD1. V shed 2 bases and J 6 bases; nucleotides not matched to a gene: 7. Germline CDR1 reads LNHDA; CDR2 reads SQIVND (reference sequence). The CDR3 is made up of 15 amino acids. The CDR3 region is CASSIRQGAGQPQHF. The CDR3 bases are TGTGCCAGTAGTATAAGACAGGGAGCGGGTCAGCCCCAGCATTTT.

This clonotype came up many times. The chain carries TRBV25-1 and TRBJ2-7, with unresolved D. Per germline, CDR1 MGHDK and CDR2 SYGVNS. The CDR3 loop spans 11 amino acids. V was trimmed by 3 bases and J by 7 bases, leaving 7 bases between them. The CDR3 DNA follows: TGTGCCAGCAGTGATTATGGGGAGCAGTACTTC. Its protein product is CASSDYGEQYF.

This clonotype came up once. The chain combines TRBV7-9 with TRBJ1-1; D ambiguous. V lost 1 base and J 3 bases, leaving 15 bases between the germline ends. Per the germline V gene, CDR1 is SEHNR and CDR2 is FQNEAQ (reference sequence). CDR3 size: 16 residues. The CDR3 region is CASSLGALGVDTEAFF. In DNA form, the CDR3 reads TGTGCCAGCAGCTTAGGTGCCTTGGGCGTGGACACTGAAGCTTTCTTT.

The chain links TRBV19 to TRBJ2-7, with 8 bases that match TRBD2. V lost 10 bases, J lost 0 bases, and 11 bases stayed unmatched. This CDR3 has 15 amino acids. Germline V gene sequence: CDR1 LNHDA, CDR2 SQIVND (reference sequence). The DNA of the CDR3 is TGTGCCACTGGGTCTAGCGGGCGGATCTCCTACGAGCAGTACTTC. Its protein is CATGSSGRISYEQYF.

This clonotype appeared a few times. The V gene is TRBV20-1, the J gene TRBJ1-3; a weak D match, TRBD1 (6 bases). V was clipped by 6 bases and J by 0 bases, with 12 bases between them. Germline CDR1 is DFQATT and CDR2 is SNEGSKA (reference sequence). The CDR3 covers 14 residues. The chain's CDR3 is CSAEGHSSGNTIYF. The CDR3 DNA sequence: TGCAGTGCAGAGGGACACAGCTCTGGAAACACCATATATTTT.

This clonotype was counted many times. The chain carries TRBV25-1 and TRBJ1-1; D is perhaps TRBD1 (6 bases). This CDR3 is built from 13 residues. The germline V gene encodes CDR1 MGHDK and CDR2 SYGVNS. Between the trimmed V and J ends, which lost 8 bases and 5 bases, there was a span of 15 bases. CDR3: CASAVPQGTEAFF. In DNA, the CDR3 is TGTGCCAGCGCCGTCCCCCAGGGGACTGAAGCTTTCTTT.

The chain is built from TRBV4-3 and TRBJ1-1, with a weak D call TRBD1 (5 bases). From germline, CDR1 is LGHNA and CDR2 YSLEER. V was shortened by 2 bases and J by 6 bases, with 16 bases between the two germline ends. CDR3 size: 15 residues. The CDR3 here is CASSQSDLGVPEAFF. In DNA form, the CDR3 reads TGCGCCAGCAGCCAATCGGACCTGGGGGTCCCTGAAGCTTTCTTT.

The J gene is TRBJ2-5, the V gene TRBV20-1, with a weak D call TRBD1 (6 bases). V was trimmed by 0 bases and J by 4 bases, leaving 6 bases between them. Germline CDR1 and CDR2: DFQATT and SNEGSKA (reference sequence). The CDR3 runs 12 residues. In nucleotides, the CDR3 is TGCAGTGCTAGAGAGGGGGCAGAGACCCAGTACTTC. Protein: CSAREGAETQYF.

CDR3 residues: CSAPSGLNTEAFF. DNA for the CDR3: TGCAGCGCGCCCTCCGGGCTCAACACTGAAGCTTTCTTT. The chain recombines TRBV29-1 with TRBJ1-1, with D unclear. V lost 7 bases and J lost 2, with 14 bases in between. CDR1 and CDR2 (germline): SQVTM, ANQGSEA. This CDR3 contains 13 residues. Combining the CDR3 with reference TRBV29-1 and TRBJ1-1 gives the whole variable domain SAVISQKPSRDICQRGTSLTIQCQVDSQVTMMFWYRQQPGQSLTLIATANQGSEATYESGFVIDKFPISRPNLTFSTLTVSNMSPEDSSIYLCSAPSGLNTEAFFGQGTRLTVV.

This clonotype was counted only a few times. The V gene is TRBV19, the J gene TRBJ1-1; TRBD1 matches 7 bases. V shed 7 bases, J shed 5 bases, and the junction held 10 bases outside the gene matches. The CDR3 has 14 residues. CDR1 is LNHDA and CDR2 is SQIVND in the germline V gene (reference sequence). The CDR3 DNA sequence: TGTGCCAGTATTGGCCCGAAGACAGGGACTGAAGCTTTCTTT. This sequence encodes CASIGPKTGTEAFF.

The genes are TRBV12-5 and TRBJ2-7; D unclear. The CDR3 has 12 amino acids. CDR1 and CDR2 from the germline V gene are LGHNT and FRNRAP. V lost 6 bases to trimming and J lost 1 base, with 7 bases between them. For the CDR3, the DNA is TGTGCTAGTGGCCTTGATTCCTACGAGCAGTACTTC. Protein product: CASGLDSYEQYF.

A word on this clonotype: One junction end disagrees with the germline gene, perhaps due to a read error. The CDR3 sequence is CVSSRGTGREIQYF. The CDR3 DNA follows: TGTGTCAGCAGCCGGGGGACAGGACGCGAGATCCAGTACTTC. This chain joins TRBV7-9 and TRBJ2-5; TRBD1 matches at 8 bases. Germline lookup yields CDR1 SEHNR and CDR2 FQNEAQ (reference sequence). This CDR3 is 14 amino acids long.

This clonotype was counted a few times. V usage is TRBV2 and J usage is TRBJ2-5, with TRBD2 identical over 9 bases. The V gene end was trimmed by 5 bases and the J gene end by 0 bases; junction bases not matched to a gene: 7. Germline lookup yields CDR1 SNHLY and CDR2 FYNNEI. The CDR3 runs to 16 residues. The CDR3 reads CASSPRLAAYQETQYF. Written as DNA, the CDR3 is TGTGCCAGCAGTCCCCGACTAGCGGCGTACCAAGAGACCCAGTACTTC.

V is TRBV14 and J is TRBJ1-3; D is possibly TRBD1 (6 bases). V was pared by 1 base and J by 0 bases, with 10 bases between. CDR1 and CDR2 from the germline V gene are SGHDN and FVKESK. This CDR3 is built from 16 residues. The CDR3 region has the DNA TGTGCCAGCAGCCAAGTGAGGGGGACCTCTGGAAACACCATATATTTT. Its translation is CASSQVRGTSGNTIYF.

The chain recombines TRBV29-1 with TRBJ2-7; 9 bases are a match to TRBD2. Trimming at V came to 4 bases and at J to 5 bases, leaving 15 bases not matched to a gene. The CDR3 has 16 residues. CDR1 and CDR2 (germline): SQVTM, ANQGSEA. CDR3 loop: CSVADAGASGDHEQYF. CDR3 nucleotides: TGCAGCGTTGCTGACGCCGGGGCTAGCGGGGATCACGAGCAGTACTTC.

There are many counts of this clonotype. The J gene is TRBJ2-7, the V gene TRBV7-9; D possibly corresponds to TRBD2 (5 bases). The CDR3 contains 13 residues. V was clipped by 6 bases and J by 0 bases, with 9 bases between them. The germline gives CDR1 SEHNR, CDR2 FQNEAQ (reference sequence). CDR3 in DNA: TGTGCCAGCAGTTCTCGGGGCTCCTACGAGCAGTACTTC. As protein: CASSSRGSYEQYF.

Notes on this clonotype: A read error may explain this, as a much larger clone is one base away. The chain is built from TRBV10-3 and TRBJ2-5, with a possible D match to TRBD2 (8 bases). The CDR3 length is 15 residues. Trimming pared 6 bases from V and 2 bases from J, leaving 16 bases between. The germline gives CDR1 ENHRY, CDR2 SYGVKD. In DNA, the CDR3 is TGTGCCATCAGCTCCCGGGGGGGACAGCAAGAGACCCAGTACTTC. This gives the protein CAISSRGGQQETQYF.

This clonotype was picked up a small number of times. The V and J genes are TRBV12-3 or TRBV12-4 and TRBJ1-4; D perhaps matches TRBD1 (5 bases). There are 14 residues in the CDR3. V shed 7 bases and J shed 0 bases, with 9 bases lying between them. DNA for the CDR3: TGTGCCAGCACTAGGACAACAACTAATGAAAAACTGTTTTTT. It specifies CASTRTTTNEKLFF.

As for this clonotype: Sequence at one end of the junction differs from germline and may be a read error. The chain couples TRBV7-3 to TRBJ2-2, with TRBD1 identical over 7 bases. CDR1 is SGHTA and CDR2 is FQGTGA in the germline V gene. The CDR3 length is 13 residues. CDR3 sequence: CAGSRQGTGELFF. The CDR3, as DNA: TGTGCCGGCAGCCGACAGGGCACCGGGGAGCTGTTTTTT.

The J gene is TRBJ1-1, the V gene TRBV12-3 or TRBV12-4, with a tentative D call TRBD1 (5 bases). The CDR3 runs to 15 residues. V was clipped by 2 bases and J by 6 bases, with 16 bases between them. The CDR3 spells CASSLPAGSRAEAFF. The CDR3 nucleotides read TGTGCCAGCAGTTTACCCGCAGGGTCGAGGGCTGAAGCTTTCTTT.

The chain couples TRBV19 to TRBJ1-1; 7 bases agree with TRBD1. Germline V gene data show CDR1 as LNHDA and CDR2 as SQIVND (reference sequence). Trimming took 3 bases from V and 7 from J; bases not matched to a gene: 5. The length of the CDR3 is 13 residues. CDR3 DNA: TGTGCCAGTAGTATTACAGGGGACATTGAAGCTTTCTTT. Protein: CASSITGDIEAFF.

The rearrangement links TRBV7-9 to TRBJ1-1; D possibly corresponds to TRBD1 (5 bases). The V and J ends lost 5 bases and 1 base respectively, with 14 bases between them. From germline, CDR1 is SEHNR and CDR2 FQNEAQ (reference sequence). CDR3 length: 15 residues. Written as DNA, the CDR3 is TGTGCCAGCAGCCCCCGGGGACTCTCGAACACTGAAGCTTTCTTT. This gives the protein CASSPRGLSNTEAFF. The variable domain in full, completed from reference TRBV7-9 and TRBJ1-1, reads DTGVSQNPRHKITKRGQNVTFRCDPISEHNRLYWYRQTLGQGPEFLTYFQNEAQLEKSRLLSDRFSAERPKGSFSTLEIQRTEQGDSAMYLCASSPRGLSNTEAFFGQGTRLTVV.

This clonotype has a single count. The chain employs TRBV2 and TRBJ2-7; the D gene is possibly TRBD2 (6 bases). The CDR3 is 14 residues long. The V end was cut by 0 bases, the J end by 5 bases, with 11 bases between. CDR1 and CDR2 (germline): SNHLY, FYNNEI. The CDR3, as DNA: TGTGCCAGCAGTGAAGCAGCGGGTATGAACGAGCAGTACTTC. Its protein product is CASSEAAGMNEQYF.

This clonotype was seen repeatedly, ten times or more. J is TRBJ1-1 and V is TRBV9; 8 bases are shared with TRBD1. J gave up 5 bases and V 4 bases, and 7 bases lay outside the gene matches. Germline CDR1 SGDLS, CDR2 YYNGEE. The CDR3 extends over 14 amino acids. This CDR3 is CASSNRDRTTEAFF. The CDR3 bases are TGTGCCAGCAGCAACCGGGACAGGACAACTGAAGCTTTCTTT.

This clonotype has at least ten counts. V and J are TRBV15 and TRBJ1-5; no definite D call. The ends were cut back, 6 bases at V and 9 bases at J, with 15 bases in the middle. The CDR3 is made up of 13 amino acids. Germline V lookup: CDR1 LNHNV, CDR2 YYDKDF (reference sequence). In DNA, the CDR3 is TGTGCCACCAGACACAGTGGTGAGGGGCCCCAGCATTTT. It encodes CATRHSGEGPQHF.

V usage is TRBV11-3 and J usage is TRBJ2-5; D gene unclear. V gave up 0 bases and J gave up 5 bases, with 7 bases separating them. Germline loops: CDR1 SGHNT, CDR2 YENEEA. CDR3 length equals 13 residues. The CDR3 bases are TGTGCCAGCAGCTTAGATGTCTCGGAGACCCAGTACTTC. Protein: CASSLDVSETQYF.

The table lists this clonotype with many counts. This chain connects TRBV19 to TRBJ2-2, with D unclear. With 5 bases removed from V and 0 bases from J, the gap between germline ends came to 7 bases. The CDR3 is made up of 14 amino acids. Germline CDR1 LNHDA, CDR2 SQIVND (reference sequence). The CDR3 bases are TGTGCCAGTAGTCTGCGCGCGAACACCGGGGAGCTGTTTTTT. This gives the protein CASSLRANTGELFF.

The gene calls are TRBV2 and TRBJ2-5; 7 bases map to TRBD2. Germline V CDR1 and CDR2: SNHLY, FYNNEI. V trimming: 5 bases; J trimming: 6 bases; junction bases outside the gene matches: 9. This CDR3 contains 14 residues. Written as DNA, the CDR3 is TGTGCCAGCAGTTTAGCCGGGGGGAGGAAGACCCAGTACTTC. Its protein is CASSLAGGRKTQYF.

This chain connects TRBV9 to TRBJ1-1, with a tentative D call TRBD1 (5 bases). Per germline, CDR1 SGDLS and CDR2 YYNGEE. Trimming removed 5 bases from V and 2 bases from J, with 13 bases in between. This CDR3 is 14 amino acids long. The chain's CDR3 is CASSVWGSNTEAFF. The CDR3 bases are TGTGCCAGCAGTGTATGGGGGTCAAACACTGAAGCTTTCTTT.

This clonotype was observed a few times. CDR3: CSARQDNSANEQYF. In DNA, the CDR3 is TGCAGTGCTAGACAAGATAACAGCGCAAACGAGCAGTACTTC. V usage is TRBV20-1 and J usage is TRBJ2-7; D is unresolved. Germline assignment: CDR1 DFQATT and CDR2 SNEGSKA (reference sequence). Trimming shortened V by 2 bases and J by 5 bases, and 16 bases separated the two germline ends. This CDR3 is built from 14 residues.

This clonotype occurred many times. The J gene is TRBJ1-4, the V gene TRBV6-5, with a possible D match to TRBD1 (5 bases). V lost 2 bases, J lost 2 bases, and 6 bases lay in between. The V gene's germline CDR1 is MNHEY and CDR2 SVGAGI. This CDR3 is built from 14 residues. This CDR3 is CASSYGGTNEKLFF. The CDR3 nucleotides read TGTGCCAGCAGTTACGGGGGGACTAATGAAAAACTGTTTTTT.